Sequencing of this T cell receptor (beta chain) was carried out in a study of vaccination effects on CD4 cells after COVID-19. Study-level information: Participants each got two BNT162b2 or mRNA-1273 vaccine doses.

Libraries were prepared by immunoSEQ multiplex PCR; TCRdb keeps only in-frame clonotypes and omits some of them. Found here are roughly 76,000 clones, roughly 80% of them singletons; the top ten hold 1.5% to 2%. The CDR3 covers 15 residues. V was shortened by 3 bases and J by 3 bases, with 12 bases between the two germline ends. Germline V gene lookup returns CDR1 LNHDA and CDR2 SQIVND (reference sequence). Concerning this clone: Its antigen is unknown.

Ahead of sequencing, the ViraFEST assay grew antigen-specific CD4+ T cells using viral peptide pools. Upon completion of about 10 days in culture, CD4+ T cells were isolated. Some 2 million PBMC per well were cultured with 7.5 to 10 IU/ml IL-2 and roughly 10 ug/ml peptides. The V call is TRBV19, the J call TRBJ2-1; possibly TRBD1 for D (5 bases). The TCR sequence derives from a human donor who received a COVID-19 vaccine. Sequences were derived from CD4+ T cells from PBMCs cultured with HCoV-229E spike peptides, sampled before COVID-19 vaccination. CDR3 sequence: CASSIDRNYYNEQFF. CDR3 bases: TGTGCCAGTAGTATTGACAGAAATTACTACAATGAGCAGTTCTTC. The variable domain in full, completed from reference TRBV19 and TRBJ2-1, reads DGGITQSPKYLFRKEGQNVTLSCEQNLNHDAMYWYRQDPGQGLRLIYYSQIVNDFQKGDIAEGYSVSREKKESFPLTVTSAQKNPTAFYLCASSIDRNYYNEQFFGPGTRLTVL.